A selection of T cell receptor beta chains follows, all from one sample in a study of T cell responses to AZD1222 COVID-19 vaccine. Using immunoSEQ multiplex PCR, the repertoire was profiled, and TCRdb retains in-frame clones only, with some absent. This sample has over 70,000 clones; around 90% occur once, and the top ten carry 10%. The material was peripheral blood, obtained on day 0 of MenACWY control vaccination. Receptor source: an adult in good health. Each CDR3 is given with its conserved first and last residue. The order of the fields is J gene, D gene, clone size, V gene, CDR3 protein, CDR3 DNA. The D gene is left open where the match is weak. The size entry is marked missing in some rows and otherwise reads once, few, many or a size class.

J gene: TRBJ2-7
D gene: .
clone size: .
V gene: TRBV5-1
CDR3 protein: CASSLLTGLSYEQYF
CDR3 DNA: TGCGCCAGCAGCTTGCTCACAGGGCTTTCCTACGAGCAGTACTTC

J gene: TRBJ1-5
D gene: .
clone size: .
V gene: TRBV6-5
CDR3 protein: CATSGGSNQPQHF
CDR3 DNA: TGTGCCACCTCGGGGGGTAGCAATCAGCCCCAGCATTTT

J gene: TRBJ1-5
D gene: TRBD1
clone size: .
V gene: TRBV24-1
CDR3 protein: CATSDRDRDQPQHF
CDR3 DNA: TGTGCCACCAGTGACCGGGACAGGGATCAGCCCCAGCATTTT

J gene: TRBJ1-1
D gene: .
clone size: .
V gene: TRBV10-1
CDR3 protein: CASLGPPGSWDTEAFF
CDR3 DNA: TGCGCCAGTTTGGGGCCCCCGGGGTCGTGGGACACTGAAGCTTTCTTT

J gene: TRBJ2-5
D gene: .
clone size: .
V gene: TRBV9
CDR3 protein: CASSRGETQYF
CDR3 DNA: TGTGCCAGCAGCAGGGGGGAGACCCAGTACTTC

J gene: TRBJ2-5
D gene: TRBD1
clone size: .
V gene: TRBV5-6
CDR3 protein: CASSGPGQGPQETQYF
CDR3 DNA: TGTGCCAGCAGCGGACCGGGACAGGGTCCCCAAGAGACCCAGTACTTC

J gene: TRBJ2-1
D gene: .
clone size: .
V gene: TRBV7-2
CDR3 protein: CASTPGQGSYNEQFF
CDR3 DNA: TGTGCCAGCACCCCGGGGCAGGGCTCCTACAATGAGCAGTTCTTC

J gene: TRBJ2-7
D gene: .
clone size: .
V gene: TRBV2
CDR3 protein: CASSGDTVWEQYF
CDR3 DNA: TGTGCCAGCAGTGGGGACACTGTTTGGGAGCAGTACTTC

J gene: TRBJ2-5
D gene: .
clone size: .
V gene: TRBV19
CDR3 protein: CASSGPRGGETQYF
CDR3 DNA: TGTGCCAGTAGTGGGCCGCGCGGAGGGGAGACCCAGTACTTC

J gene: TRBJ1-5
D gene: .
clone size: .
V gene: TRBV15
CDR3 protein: CATSRVRQEYNQPQHF
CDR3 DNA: TGTGCCACCAGCAGAGTTCGACAGGAGTATAATCAGCCCCAGCATTTT

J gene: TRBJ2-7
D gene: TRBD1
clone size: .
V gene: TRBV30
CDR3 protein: CAWSSQGAGEQYF
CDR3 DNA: TGTGCCTGGAGTTCCCAGGGGGCTGGCGAGCAGTACTTC

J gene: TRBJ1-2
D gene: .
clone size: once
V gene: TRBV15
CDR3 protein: CATSRDPEGYGYTF
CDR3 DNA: TGTGCCACCAGCAGAGACCCAGAGGGCTATGGCTACACCTTC

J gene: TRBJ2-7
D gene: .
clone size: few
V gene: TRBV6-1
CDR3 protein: CASSEAMKVLHEQYF
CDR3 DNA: TGTGCCAGCAGTGAAGCGATGAAGGTCCTCCACGAGCAGTACTTC

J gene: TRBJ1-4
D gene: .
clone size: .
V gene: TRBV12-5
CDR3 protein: CASGSGQNNEKLFF
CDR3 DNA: TGTGCTAGTGGTTCCGGACAGAACAATGAAAAACTGTTTTTT